Presented here are 29 T cell receptor beta chains from one specimen sequenced in a study of cytomegalovirus exposure and HLA in healthy donors. This PCR relied on a set of 60 Vbeta primers and 13 Jbeta primers. Here immunoSEQ multiplex PCR was the method, and the copy in TCRdb shows in-frame clones only, minus some. The repertoire holds approximately 130,000 clones, with 82% as singletons. Sequencing was performed on PBMCs. The receptors come from a woman aged 18 to 35 in good health and CMV-seronegative.

V is TRBV5-6 and J is TRBJ1-5, with a weak D call TRBD1 (5 bases). CDR3 length: 15 amino acids. V dropped 1 base and J dropped 4 bases, with 12 bases sitting between them. Germline V CDR1 and CDR2: SGHDT, YYEEEE. CDR3 in amino acids: CASSLRRGGNQPQHF. Here the CDR3 DNA reads TGTGCCAGCAGCTTGAGGAGGGGCGGGAATCAGCCCCAGCATTTT.

The rearrangement links TRBV5-6 to TRBJ1-1, with D hard to call. CDR3 length: 16 amino acids. The ends were cut back, 4 bases at V and 0 bases at J, with 16 bases in the middle. From germline, CDR1 is SGHDT and CDR2 YYEEEE. CDR3 DNA: TGTGCCAGCAGCCCCCACCCGAGGGATATGAACACTGAAGCTTTCTTT. Translation: CASSPHPRDMNTEAFF.

The table lists this clone with a few counts. The J gene is TRBJ1-1, the V gene TRBV11-2, with a weak D call TRBD1 (6 bases). CDR1 is SGHAT, CDR2 FQNNGV, per germline. This CDR3 has 13 amino acids. Trimming took off 3 bases at V and 5 bases at J, with 10 bases between the two ends. CDR3 residues: CASSFLGTTEAFF. As DNA, the CDR3 is TGTGCCAGCAGCTTCCTCGGGACAACTGAAGCTTTCTTT.

The chain is built from TRBV19 and TRBJ1-2, with D tentatively TRBD1 (5 bases). With 4 bases removed from V and 4 bases from J, the gap between germline ends came to 10 bases. Looked up from germline, CDR1 is LNHDA and CDR2 is SQIVND (reference sequence). CDR3 length equals 13 residues. CDR3 DNA sequence: TGTGCCAGTAGTAGGACCGGGGGCTATGGCTACACCTTC. Translation: CASSRTGGYGYTF.

V is TRBV2 and J is TRBJ2-3, with TRBD1 matching over 9 bases. Germline-derived CDR1 and CDR2 are SNHLY and FYNNEI. Germline trimming cut 5 bases from V and 5 bases from J; bases unmatched to any gene: 5. This CDR3 spans 14 amino acids. The CDR3 bases are TGTGCCAGCAGTAACCGGGACAGGGAAGATACGCAGTATTTT. This gives the protein CASSNRDREDTQYF.

The chain is built from TRBV2 and TRBJ2-5, with D perhaps TRBD2 (7 bases). The CDR3 contains 15 residues. V shed 4 bases and J shed 5 bases, with 17 bases lying between them. Per germline, CDR1 SNHLY and CDR2 FYNNEI. The CDR3 DNA reads TGTGCCAGCAGTGGAGAATCGGGGGGCGGCGAGACCCAGTACTTC. Amino acid sequence: CASSGESGGGETQYF.

This clone has a single count. The rearrangement uses TRBV18 and TRBJ1-3; D is possibly TRBD1 (5 bases). The V end was cut by 3 bases, the J end by 0 bases, with 12 bases between. Germline V gives CDR1 KGHSH, CDR2 LQKENI. CDR3 size: 16 residues. In DNA, the CDR3 is TGTGCCAGCTCACCGGGGCAGGGCCTCTCTGGAAACACCATATATTTT. It encodes CASSPGQGLSGNTIYF.

This chain connects TRBV4-2 to TRBJ2-7, with D possibly being TRBD1 (5 bases). V was cut by 2 bases and J by 0 bases, with 11 bases left in between. The CDR3 extends over 15 amino acids. Germline values: CDR1 LGHNA, CDR2 YNFKEQ. The CDR3 nucleotides read TGTGCCAGCAGCCAATCACAAACAGGCTCCTACGAGCAGTACTTC. Protein product: CASSQSQTGSYEQYF.

The rearrangement joins TRBV5-1 to TRBJ2-2, with 10 bases lining up with TRBD1. This CDR3 region has 14 residues. CDR1 is SGHRS, CDR2 YFSETQ, per germline. With 4 bases clipped from V and 7 bases from J, the junction kept 4 bases outside the gene matches. This CDR3 reads CASSGGQGIGELFF. The CDR3 coding sequence is TGCGCCAGCAGCGGGGGACAGGGGATCGGGGAGCTGTTTTTT.

This clone was recorded a few times. This chain joins TRBV7-9 and TRBJ2-7; 7 bases fit TRBD2. This CDR3 is 11 amino acids long. V lost 3 bases, J lost 7 bases, and 0 bases stayed unmatched. Germline-derived CDR1 and CDR2 are SEHNR and FQNEAQ (reference sequence). The CDR3 spells CASSFSGEQYF. The CDR3 DNA follows: TGTGCCAGCAGCTTTAGCGGGGAGCAGTACTTC.

V and J are TRBV7-2 and TRBJ1-3; 10 nucleotides align to TRBD1. Germline V gene data show CDR1 as SGHTA and CDR2 as FQGNSA. CDR3 size: 16 residues. J lost 2 bases, V lost 4 bases, and 5 bases had no gene match. This CDR3 reads CASSWGGTGAGNTIYF. The CDR3 DNA follows: TGTGCCAGCAGCTGGGGGGGGACAGGGGCTGGAAACACCATATATTTT.

The V call is TRBV7-3, the J call TRBJ1-2; TRBD1 agrees at 9 bases. The CDR3 has 14 residues. Germline values: CDR1 SGHTA, CDR2 FQGTGA. Germline trimming cut 4 bases from V and 5 bases from J; bases unmatched to any gene: 5. CDR3 loop: CASSSPGQGYGYTF. CDR3 DNA sequence: TGTGCCAGCAGCTCCCCGGGACAGGGTTATGGCTACACCTTC. Full variable domain (outside the CDR3, taken from reference TRBV7-3 and TRBJ1-2): GAGVSQTPSNKVTEKGKYVELRCDPISGHTALYWYRQSLGQGPEFLIYFQGTGAADDSGLPNDRFFAVRPEGSVSTLKIQRTERGDSAVYLCASSSPGQGYGYTFGSGTRLTVV.

V and J are TRBV27 and TRBJ1-1; D possibly corresponds to TRBD1 (5 bases). Germline V gives CDR1 MNHEY, CDR2 SMNVEV (reference sequence). Trimming removed 3 bases from V and 0 bases from J, with 11 bases in between. This CDR3 is built from 15 residues. This CDR3 is CASSFGADVNTEAFF. The DNA of the CDR3 is TGTGCCAGCAGTTTTGGGGCTGATGTGAACACTGAAGCTTTCTTT.

A single count supports this clone. The chain carries TRBV7-9 and TRBJ2-5; TRBD2 might be the D (6 bases). Germline loops: CDR1 SEHNR, CDR2 FQNEAQ (reference sequence). The CDR3 runs to 16 residues. V was trimmed by 5 bases and J by 5 bases, leaving 21 bases between them. The CDR3 loop reads CASSEDVGLAGETQYF. DNA for the CDR3: TGTGCCAGCAGCGAAGACGTGGGACTGGCAGGGGAGACCCAGTACTTC.

This chain uses TRBV10-1 with TRBJ2-5, with D possibly being TRBD1 (6 bases). The end of the DNA aligns better with TRBJ2-7, so the J call may be wrong. This CDR3 region has 13 residues. Germline values: CDR1 WNHNN, CDR2 SYGVQD (reference sequence). The CDR3 loop is CASRQGRGYEQYF. The CDR3 region has the DNA TGCGCCAGCAGACAGGGTAGGGGCTACGAGCAGTACTTC.

This rearrangement joins TRBV9 to TRBJ2-1; 10 bases fit TRBD2. The germline gives CDR1 SGDLS, CDR2 YYNGEE. With V trimmed by 3 bases and J by 0 bases, 0 bases remained unmatched. CDR3 length: 15 amino acids. CDR3 protein: CASSASGSSYNEQFF. CDR3 nucleotides: TGTGCCAGCAGCGCTAGCGGGAGCTCCTACAATGAGCAGTTCTTC.

This rearrangement joins TRBV2 to TRBJ1-2; 8 nucleotides agree with TRBD1. Germline CDR1 is SNHLY and CDR2 is FYNNEI. J was trimmed by 4 bases and V by 3 bases; bases with no gene match: 10. This CDR3 has 16 residues. The CDR3 spells CASSERTGYEFYGYTF. CDR3 DNA sequence: TGTGCCAGCAGTGAGAGGACAGGGTACGAATTCTATGGCTACACCTTC.

This clone has just one count. The J gene is TRBJ1-6, the V gene TRBV7-8; D may be TRBD1 (5 bases). V was pared by 5 bases and J by 5 bases, with 10 bases between. CDR1 and CDR2 (germline): SGHVS, FQNEAQ. CDR3 length: 14 amino acids. The CDR3 protein is CASSRGRDNSPLHF. The CDR3 DNA follows: TGTGCCAGCAGCCGGGGGAGAGATAATTCACCCCTCCACTTT.

The rearrangement links TRBV6-1 to TRBJ2-1, with TRBD2 as a possible D gene (5 bases). CDR1 is MNHNS and CDR2 is SASEGT in the germline V gene. This CDR3 comprises 15 residues. Trimming removed 2 bases at V and 6 bases at J, with 14 bases between. CDR3 region: CASSEPGSPLNEQFF. CDR3 nucleotide sequence: TGTGCCAGCAGTGAACCGGGATCCCCCCTCAATGAGCAGTTCTTC.

J is TRBJ2-3 and V is TRBV20-1, with 9 nucleotides matching TRBD1. The germline CDR1 and CDR2 sequences are DFQATT and SNEGSKA (reference sequence). V gave up 1 base and J gave up 15 bases; unmatched junction bases: 5. This CDR3 has 11 amino acids. The DNA for the CDR3 is TGCAGTGCTAGAGGGGGACAGGGACCTTATTTT. Translation: CSARGGQGPYF.

This chain connects TRBV27 to TRBJ1-2; D perhaps matches TRBD1 (5 bases). The CDR3 is 12 residues long. Trimming removed 3 bases from V and 7 bases from J, with 9 bases in between. Germline lookup yields CDR1 MNHEY and CDR2 SMNVEV (reference sequence). CDR3 DNA: TGTGCCAGCAGTTTTCGGGGGAGTGGCTACACCTTC. Protein product: CASSFRGSGYTF.

This clone was counted once. The rearrangement uses TRBV4-1 and TRBJ2-7; maybe TRBD1 (6 bases). The CDR3 covers 13 residues. The V end lost 4 bases, the J end lost 5 bases, and 12 bases lay between the germline ends. From germline, CDR1 is MGHRA and CDR2 YSYEKL. The CDR3 DNA reads as TGCGCCAGCAGCCTCACAGGGCTCGACGAGCAGTACTTC. Its translation is CASSLTGLDEQYF.

Concerning this clone: The conserved phenylalanine or tryptophan normally closing the CDR3 is absent here, so this likely arose from a read error. The chain has TRBV29-1 and TRBJ1-2, with D maybe TRBD1 (6 bases). The CDR3 has 13 residues. V lost 7 bases, J lost 2 bases, and 14 bases lay in between. Germline CDR1 SQVTM, CDR2 ANQGSEA. CDR3 region: CSAQEGGNYGYTL. The CDR3 DNA reads TGCAGCGCCCAAGAGGGGGGGAACTATGGCTACACCCTC.

The J gene is TRBJ1-1, the V gene TRBV5-1, with TRBD1 identical over 9 bases. CDR3 length equals 14 residues. V gave up 4 bases and J gave up 5 bases; unmatched junction bases: 6. Germline values: CDR1 SGHRS, CDR2 YFSETQ. The CDR3 nucleotides are TGCGCCAGCAGCCCAATACAGGGGGCAACTGAAGCTTTCTTT. It is translated as CASSPIQGATEAFF.

The chain uses TRBV7-2 and TRBJ2-5; D may be TRBD1 (6 bases). The CDR3 is made up of 15 amino acids. Trimming removed 4 bases at V and 2 bases at J, with 14 bases between. Germline V CDR1 and CDR2: SGHTA, FQGNSA. The CDR3 DNA sequence: TGTGCCAGCAGCTGGGGGCCAGGTCGGCAAGAGACCCAGTACTTC. This encodes CASSWGPGRQETQYF.

V and J are TRBV7-6 and TRBJ1-5; D unclear. There are 12 residues in the CDR3. The V gene's germline CDR1 is SGHVS and CDR2 FNYEAQ. V lost 3 bases, J lost 3 bases, and 3 bases lay in between. The CDR3 DNA follows: TGTGCCAGCAGCTTCCTCAATCAGCCCCAGCATTTT. Its translation: CASSFLNQPQHF.

This chain uses TRBV12-5 with TRBJ2-3, with 7 nucleotides matching TRBD1. Looked up from germline, CDR1 is LGHNT and CDR2 is FRNRAP. The ends lost 1 base at V and 5 bases at J; junction bases unmatched: 9. The CDR3 totals 16 residues. CDR3 amino acids: CASGLGTGTARDTQYF. CDR3 in DNA: TGTGCTAGTGGTTTGGGAACCGGGACAGCGAGAGATACGCAGTATTTT. Based on the CDR3 plus reference TRBV12-5 and TRBJ2-3, the full variable domain is DARVTQTPRHKVTEMGQEVTMRCQPILGHNTVFWYRQTMMQGLELLAYFRNRAPLDDSGMPKDRFSAEMPDATLATLKIQPSEPRDSAVYFCASGLGTGTARDTQYFGPGTRLTVL.

The V and J genes are TRBV7-6 and TRBJ2-6; D gene unclear. CDR3 length: 14 amino acids. Germline V gives CDR1 SGHVS, CDR2 FNYEAQ. Trimming removed 4 bases at V and 2 bases at J, with 6 bases between. The CDR3 nucleotides are TGTGCCAGCAGCTCCCTCCCTGGGGCCAACGTCCTGACTTTC. Amino acids: CASSSLPGANVLTF. Combining the CDR3 with reference TRBV7-6 and TRBJ2-6 gives the whole variable domain GAGVSQSPRYKVTKRGQDVALRCDPISGHVSLYWYRQALGQGPEFLTYFNYEAQQDKSGLPNDRFSAERPEGSISTLTIQRTEQRDSAMYRCASSSLPGANVLTFGAGSRLTVL.

V is TRBV4-1 and J is TRBJ1-1, with D unclear. Germline-derived CDR1 and CDR2 are MGHRA and YSYEKL. Trimming pared 1 base from V and 7 bases from J, leaving 4 bases between. The CDR3 contains 11 residues. The CDR3 protein is CASSQGSEAFF. The DNA for the CDR3 is TGCGCCAGCAGCCAAGGTAGTGAAGCTTTCTTT.